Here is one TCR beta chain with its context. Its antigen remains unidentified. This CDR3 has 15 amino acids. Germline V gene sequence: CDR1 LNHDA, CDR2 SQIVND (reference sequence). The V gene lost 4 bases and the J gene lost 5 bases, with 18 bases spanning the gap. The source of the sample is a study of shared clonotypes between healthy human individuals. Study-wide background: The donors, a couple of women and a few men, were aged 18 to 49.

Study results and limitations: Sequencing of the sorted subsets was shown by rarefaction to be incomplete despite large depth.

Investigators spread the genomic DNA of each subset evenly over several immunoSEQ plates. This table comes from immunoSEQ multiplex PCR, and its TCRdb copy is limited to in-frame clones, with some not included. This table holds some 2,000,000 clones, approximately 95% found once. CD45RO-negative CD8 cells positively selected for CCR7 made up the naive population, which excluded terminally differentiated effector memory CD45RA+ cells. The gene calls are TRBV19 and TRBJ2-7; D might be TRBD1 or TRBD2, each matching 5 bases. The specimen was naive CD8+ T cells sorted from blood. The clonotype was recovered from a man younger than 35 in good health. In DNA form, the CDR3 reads TGTGCCAGTAGTAACTCCGGGACGGACCTCCACGAGCAGTACTTC. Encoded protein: CASSNSGTDLHEQYF.